This note documents a single TCR beta chain sequence. Its antigen is unidentified. J lost 6 bases, V lost 1 base, and 6 bases had no gene match. Germline V gene sequence: CDR1 SGHRS, CDR2 YFSETQ. This CDR3 contains 15 residues. Sequencing libraries made from TCR beta cDNA carried unique molecular identifiers. One entry per CDR3 protein results from TCRdb running MiXCR on the PCR reads. The table shows approximately 730,000 distinct CDR3 sequences, with about 32% occurring only once. This sample is drawn from a study of post-analysis software for immune sequencing data. Study-wide findings and caveats: Controls had lower frequencies than patients of about 5 TRBV segments, which included TRBV5-6, TRBV5-1 and TRBV20-1.

This chain links TRBV5-1 with TRBJ2-1, with 8 bases fitting TRBD2. The sequence derives from a girl aged 5-17 years with multiple sclerosis. The sample taken for sequencing was blood. The CDR3 is CASSLLGLAVNEQFF. CDR3 in DNA: TGCGCCAGCAGCTTGTTAGGACTAGCAGTCAATGAGCAGTTCTTC. Full variable domain (remainder filled in from reference TRBV5-1 and TRBJ2-1): KAGVTQTPRYLIKTRGQQVTLSCSPISGHRSVSWYQQTPGQGLQFLFEYFSETQRNKGNFPGRFSGRQFSNSRSEMNVSTLELGDSALYLCASSLLGLAVNEQFFGPGTRLTVL.